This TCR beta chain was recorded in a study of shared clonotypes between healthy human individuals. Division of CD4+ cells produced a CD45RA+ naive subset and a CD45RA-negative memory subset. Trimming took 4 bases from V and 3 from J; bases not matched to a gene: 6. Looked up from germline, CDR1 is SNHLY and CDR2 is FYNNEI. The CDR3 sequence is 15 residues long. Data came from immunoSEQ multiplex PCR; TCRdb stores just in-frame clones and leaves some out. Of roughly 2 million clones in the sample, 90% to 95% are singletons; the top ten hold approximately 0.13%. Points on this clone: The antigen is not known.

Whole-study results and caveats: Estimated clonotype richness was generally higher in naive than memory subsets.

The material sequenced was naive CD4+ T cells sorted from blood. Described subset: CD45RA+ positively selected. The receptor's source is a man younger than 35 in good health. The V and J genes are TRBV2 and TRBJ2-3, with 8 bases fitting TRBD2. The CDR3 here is CASSVNRGGTDTQYF. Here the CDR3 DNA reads TGTGCCAGCAGTGTCAATCGGGGGGGTACAGATACGCAGTATTTT.